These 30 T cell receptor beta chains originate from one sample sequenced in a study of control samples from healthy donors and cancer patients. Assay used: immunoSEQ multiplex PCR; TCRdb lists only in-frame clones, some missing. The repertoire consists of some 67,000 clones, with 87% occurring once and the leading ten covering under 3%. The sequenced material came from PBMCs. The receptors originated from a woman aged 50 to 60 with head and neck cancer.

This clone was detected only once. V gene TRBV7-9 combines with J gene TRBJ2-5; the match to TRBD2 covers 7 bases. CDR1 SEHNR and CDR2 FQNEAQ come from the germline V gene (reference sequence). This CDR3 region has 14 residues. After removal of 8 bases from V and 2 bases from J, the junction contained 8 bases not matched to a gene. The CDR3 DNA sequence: TGTGCCAGCTCTGGCGGGGGAATTCAAGAGACCCAGTACTTC. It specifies CASSGGGIQETQYF.

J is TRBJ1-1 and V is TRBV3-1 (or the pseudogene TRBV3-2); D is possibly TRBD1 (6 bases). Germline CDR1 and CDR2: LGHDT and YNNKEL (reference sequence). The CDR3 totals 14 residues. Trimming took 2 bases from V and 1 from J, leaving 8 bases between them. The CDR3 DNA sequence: TGTGCCAGCAGCCAATCACAGGGGAACACTGAAGCTTTCTTT. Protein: CASSQSQGNTEAFF.

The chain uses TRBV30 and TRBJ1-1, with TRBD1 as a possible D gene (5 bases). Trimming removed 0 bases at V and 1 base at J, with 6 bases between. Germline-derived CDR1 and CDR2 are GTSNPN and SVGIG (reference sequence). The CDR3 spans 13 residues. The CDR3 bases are TGTGCCTGGAGTGTCGGGACGAACACTGAAGCTTTCTTT. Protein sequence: CAWSVGTNTEAFF.

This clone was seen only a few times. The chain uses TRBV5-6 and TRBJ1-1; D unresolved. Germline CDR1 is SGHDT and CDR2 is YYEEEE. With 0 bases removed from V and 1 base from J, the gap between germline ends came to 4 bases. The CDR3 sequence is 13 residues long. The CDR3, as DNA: TGTGCCAGCAGCTTGGCCGGGAACACTGAAGCTTTCTTT. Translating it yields CASSLAGNTEAFF.

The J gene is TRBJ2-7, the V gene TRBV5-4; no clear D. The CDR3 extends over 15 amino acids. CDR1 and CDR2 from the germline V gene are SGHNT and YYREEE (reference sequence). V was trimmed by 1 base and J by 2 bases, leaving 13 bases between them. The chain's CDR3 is CASSLSAGSAYEQYF. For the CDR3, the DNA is TGTGCCAGCAGCTTGAGTGCCGGAAGCGCCTACGAGCAGTACTTC.

The CDR3 loop reads CATRASGDSTDTQYF. The CDR3 region has the DNA TGTGCCACCCGGGCGAGCGGAGATAGCACAGATACGCAGTATTTT. This chain links TRBV7-3 with TRBJ2-3, with a tentative D call TRBD2 (5 bases). The ends were cut back, 10 bases at V and 0 bases at J, with 17 bases in the middle. The germline gives CDR1 SGHTA, CDR2 FQGTGA. The CDR3 consists of 15 residues.

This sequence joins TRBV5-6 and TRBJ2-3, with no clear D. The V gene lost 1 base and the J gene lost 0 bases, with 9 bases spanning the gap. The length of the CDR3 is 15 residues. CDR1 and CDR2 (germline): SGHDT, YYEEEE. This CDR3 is CASSLLPDSTDTQYF. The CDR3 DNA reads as TGTGCCAGCAGCTTGTTGCCAGATAGCACAGATACGCAGTATTTT. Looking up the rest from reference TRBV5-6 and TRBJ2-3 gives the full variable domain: DAGVTQSPTHLIKTRGQQVTLRCSPKSGHDTVSWYQQALGQGPQFIFQYYEEEERQRGNFPDRFSGHQFPNYSSELNVNALLLGDSALYLCASSLLPDSTDTQYFGPGTRLTVL.

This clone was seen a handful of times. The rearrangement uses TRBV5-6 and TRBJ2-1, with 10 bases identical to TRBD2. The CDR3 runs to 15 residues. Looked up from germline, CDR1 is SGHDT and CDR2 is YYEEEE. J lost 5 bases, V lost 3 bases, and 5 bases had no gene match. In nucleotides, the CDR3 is TGTGCCAGCAGCTGGACTCTAGCGGGGGACAATGAGCAGTTCTTC. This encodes CASSWTLAGDNEQFF.

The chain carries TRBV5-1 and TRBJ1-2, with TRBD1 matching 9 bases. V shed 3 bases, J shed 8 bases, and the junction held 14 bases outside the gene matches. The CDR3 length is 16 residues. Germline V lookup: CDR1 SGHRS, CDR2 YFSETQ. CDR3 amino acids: CASSSSGTGQMDGYTF. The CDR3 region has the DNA TGCGCCAGCAGCTCATCCGGGACAGGGCAGATGGACGGCTACACCTTC.

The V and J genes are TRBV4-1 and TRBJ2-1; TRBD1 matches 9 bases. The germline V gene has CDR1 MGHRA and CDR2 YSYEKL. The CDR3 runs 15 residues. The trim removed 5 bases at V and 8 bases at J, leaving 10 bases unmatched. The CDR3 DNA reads TGCGCCAGCAGCTTCCGGGACAGGGAGATCTATGAGCAGTTCTTC. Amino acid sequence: CASSFRDREIYEQFF.

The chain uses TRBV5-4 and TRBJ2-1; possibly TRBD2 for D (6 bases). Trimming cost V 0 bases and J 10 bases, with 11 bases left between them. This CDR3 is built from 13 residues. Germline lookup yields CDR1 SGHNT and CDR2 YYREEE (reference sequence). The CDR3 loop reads CASSLEAGREQFF. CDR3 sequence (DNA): TGTGCCAGCAGCTTGGAGGCGGGGAGGGAGCAGTTCTTC.

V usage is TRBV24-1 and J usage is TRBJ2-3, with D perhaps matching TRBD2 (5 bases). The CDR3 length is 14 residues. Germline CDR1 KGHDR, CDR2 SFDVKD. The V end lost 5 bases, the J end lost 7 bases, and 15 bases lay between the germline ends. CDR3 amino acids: CATSVRTSGNTQYF. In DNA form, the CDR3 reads TGTGCCACCAGTGTTAGAACTTCGGGGAATACGCAGTATTTT.

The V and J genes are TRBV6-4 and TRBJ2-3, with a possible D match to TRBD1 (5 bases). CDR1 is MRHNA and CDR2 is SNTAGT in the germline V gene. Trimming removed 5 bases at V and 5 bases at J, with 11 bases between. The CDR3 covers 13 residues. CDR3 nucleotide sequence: TGTGCCAGCAGTACCAGGGTGGAAGATACGCAGTATTTT. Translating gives CASSTRVEDTQYF.

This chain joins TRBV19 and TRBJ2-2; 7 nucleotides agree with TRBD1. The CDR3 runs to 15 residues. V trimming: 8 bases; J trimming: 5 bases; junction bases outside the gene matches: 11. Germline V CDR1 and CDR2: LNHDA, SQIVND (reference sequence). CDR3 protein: CASAVRDSETGELFF. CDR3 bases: TGTGCCAGTGCGGTACGGGACAGTGAAACCGGGGAGCTGTTTTTT.

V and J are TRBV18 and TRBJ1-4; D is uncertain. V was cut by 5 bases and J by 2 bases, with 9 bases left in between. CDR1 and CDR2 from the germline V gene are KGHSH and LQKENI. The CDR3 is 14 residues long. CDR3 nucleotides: TGTGCCAGCTCAGTGGGCGGCACTAATGAAAAACTGTTTTTT. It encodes CASSVGGTNEKLFF.

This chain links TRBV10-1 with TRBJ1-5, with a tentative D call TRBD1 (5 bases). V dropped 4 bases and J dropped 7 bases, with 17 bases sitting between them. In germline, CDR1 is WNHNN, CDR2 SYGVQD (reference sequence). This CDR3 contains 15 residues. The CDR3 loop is CASSVPLGGEQPQHF. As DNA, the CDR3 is TGCGCCAGCAGTGTGCCCCTGGGGGGAGAGCAGCCCCAGCATTTT.

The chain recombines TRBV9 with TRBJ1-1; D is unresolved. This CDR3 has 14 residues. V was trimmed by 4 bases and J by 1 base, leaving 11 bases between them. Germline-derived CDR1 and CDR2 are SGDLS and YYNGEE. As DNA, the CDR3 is TGTGCCAGCAGCTTAGGACCCCCGAACACTGAAGCTTTCTTT. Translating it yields CASSLGPPNTEAFF.

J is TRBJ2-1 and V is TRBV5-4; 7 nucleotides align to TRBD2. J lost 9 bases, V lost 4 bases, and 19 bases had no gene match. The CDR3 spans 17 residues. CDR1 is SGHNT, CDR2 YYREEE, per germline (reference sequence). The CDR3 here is CASSKGNGLAADGEQFF. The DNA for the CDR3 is TGTGCCAGCAGCAAAGGAAACGGGCTAGCGGCGGATGGTGAGCAGTTCTTC. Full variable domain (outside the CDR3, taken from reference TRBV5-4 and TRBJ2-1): ETGVTQSPTHLIKTRGQQVTLRCSSQSGHNTVSWYQQALGQGPQFIFQYYREEENGRGNFPPRFSGLQFPNYSSELNVNALELDDSALYLCASSKGNGLAADGEQFFGPGTRLTVL.

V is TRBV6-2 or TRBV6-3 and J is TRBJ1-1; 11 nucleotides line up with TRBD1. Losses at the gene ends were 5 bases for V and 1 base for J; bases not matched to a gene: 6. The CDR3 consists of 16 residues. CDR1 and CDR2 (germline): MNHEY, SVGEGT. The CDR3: CASSRTGGQPNTEAFF. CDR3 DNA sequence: TGTGCCAGCAGTAGGACAGGGGGCCAACCGAACACTGAAGCTTTCTTT.

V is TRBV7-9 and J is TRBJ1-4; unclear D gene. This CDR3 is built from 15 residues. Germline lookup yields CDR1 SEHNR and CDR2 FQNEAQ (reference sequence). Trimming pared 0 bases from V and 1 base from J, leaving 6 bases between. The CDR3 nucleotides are TGTGCCAGCAGCTTAGCGGCAGAAACTAATGAAAAACTGTTTTTT. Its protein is CASSLAAETNEKLFF.

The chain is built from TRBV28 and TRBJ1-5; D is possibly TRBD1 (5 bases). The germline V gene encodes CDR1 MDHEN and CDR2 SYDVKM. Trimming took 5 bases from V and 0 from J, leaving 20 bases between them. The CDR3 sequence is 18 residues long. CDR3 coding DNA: TGTGCCAGCAGTGAGGAAGGGACCGCTTTATATAGCAATCAGCCCCAGCATTTT. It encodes CASSEEGTALYSNQPQHF.

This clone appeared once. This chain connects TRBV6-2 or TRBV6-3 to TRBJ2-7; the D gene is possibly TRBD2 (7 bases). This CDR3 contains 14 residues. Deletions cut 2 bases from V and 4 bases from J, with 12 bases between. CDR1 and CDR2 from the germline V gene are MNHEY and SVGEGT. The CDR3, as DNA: TGTGCCAGCAGTTACCCGGGGGGCCTTTACGAGCAGTACTTC. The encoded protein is CASSYPGGLYEQYF.

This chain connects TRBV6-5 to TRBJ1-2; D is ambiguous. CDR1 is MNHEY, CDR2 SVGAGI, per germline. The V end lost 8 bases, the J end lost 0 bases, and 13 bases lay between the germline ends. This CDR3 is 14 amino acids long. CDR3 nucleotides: TGTGCCAGCGGTCAGACACCTGCTAACTATGGCTACACCTTC. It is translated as CASGQTPANYGYTF.

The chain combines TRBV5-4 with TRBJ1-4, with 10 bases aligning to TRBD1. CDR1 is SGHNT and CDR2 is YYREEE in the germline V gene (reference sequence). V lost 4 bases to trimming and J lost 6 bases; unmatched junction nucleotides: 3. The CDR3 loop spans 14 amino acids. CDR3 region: CASSIDRGHEKLFF. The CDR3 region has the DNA TGTGCCAGCAGCATCGACAGGGGGCATGAAAAACTGTTTTTT.

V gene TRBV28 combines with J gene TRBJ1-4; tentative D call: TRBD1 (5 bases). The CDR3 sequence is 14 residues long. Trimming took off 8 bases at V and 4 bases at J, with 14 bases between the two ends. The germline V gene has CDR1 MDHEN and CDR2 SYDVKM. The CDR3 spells CASGGGSINEKLFF. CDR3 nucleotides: TGTGCCAGCGGGGGGGGTAGTATTAATGAAAAACTGTTTTTT.

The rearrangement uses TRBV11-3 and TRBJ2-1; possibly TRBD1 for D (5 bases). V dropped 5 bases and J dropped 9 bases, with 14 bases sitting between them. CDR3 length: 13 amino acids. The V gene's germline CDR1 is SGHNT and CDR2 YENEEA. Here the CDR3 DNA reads TGTGCCAGCAGCCTCACGACAGAGGCTGAGCAGTTCTTC. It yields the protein CASSLTTEAEQFF.

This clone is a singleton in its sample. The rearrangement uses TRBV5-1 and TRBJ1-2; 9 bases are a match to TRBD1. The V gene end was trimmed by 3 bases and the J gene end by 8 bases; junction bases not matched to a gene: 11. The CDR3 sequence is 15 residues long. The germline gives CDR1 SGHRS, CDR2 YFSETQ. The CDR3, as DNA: TGCGCCAGCAGCTCTGTTTTGGGACAGGGATCCGGCTACACCTTC. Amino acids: CASSSVLGQGSGYTF.

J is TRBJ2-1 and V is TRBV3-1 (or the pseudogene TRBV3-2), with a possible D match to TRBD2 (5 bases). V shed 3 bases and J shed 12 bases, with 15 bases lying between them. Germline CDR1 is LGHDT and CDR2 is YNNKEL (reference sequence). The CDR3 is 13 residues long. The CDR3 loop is CASSQASVGVQFF. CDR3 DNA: TGTGCCAGCAGCCAGGCCTCCGTCGGGGTGCAGTTCTTC.

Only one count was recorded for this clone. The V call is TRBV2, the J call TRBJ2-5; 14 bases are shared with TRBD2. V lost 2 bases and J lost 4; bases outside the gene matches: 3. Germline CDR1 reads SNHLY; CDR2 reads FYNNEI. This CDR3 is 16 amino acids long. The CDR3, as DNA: TGTGCCAGCAGTGAACCGACTAGCGGGGGGGGAGAGACCCAGTACTTC. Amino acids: CASSEPTSGGGETQYF.

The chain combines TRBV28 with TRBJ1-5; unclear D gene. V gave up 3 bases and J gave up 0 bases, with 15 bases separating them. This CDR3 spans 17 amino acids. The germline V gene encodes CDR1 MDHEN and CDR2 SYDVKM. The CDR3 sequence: CASSFLGRRNSNQPQHF. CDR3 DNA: TGTGCCAGCAGTTTTTTGGGTAGGAGAAATAGCAATCAGCCCCAGCATTTT.